The 10 T cell receptor beta chains below were found in one sample sequenced in a study of blood T cell repertoires in COVID-19. The table came from immunoSEQ multiplex PCR; TCRdb's copy has only in-frame clones and leaves some out. The sample has some 98,000 clones; approximately 86% are singletons. The source material was peripheral blood. All receptors derive from a man in his 70s with active or convalescent COVID-19.

The chain employs TRBV5-1 and TRBJ2-1; TRBD2 might be the D (6 bases). The germline V gene encodes CDR1 SGHRS and CDR2 YFSETQ. The CDR3 extends over 14 amino acids. Between the trimmed V and J ends, which lost 0 bases and 8 bases, there was a span of 12 bases. CDR3 DNA sequence: TGCGCCAGCAGCTTGGATGTCGGCGGGGATGAGCAGTTCTTC. This codes for CASSLDVGGDEQFF.

This sequence joins TRBV6-5 and TRBJ1-2; 7 nucleotides agree with TRBD1. Germline CDR1 reads MNHEY; CDR2 reads SVGAGI. The CDR3 has 13 residues. The J segment lost 8 bases and the V segment lost 6 bases, leaving 9 bases of the junction unmatched. The CDR3 sequence is CASSNGQAGGYTF. For the CDR3, the DNA is TGTGCCAGCAGCAACGGACAGGCCGGAGGCTACACCTTC.

This chain connects TRBV4-1 to TRBJ2-1; D perhaps matches TRBD2 (5 bases). The V gene's germline CDR1 is MGHRA and CDR2 YSYEKL. The CDR3 is 15 amino acids. V lost 1 base and J lost 1, with 8 bases in between. CDR3 residues: CASSQVPGSYNEQFF. As DNA, the CDR3 is TGCGCCAGCAGCCAAGTGCCGGGATCCTACAATGAGCAGTTCTTC.

The gene calls are TRBV18 and TRBJ2-1, with 7 nucleotides matching TRBD2. The CDR3 is 14 residues long. V lost 3 bases to trimming and J lost 6 bases; unmatched junction nucleotides: 5. The germline gives CDR1 KGHSH, CDR2 LQKENI. CDR3 coding DNA: TGTGCCAGCTCACCCGGACTAGAGAGCAATGAGCAGTTCTTC. Translating gives CASSPGLESNEQFF.

The V and J genes are TRBV27 and TRBJ1-3, with TRBD1 as a possible D gene (5 bases). Germline values: CDR1 MNHEY, CDR2 SMNVEV (reference sequence). This CDR3 region has 15 residues. V lost 10 bases and J 4 bases, leaving 20 bases between the germline ends. The CDR3 loop is CATPRRAHRGNTIYF. CDR3 nucleotides: TGTGCCACCCCTCGGAGGGCTCACAGGGGAAACACCATATATTTT.

The chain carries TRBV12-3 or TRBV12-4 and TRBJ1-2; D is unresolved. V was cut by 6 bases and J by 7 bases, with 9 bases left in between. This CDR3 contains 11 residues. The CDR3 reads CASSSALGYTF. The DNA for the CDR3 is TGTGCCAGCAGCTCCGCACTTGGCTACACCTTC.

The CDR3 bases are TGTGCCAGCATCCAAGGGAGCGGGGGGGCACGTGAGCAGTTCTTC. Encoded protein: CASIQGSGGAREQFF. The rearrangement links TRBV7-8 to TRBJ2-1, with 10 bases fitting TRBD2. Germline CDR1 and CDR2: SGHVS and FQNEAQ. The junction had 12 bases not matched to a gene; V was cut back by 7 bases and J by 9 bases. The CDR3 is 15 residues long.

The rearrangement joins TRBV12-3 or TRBV12-4 to TRBJ2-7; no reliable D call. The CDR3 is made up of 12 amino acids. Trimming took off 3 bases at V and 3 bases at J, with 6 bases between the two ends. The CDR3 sequence is CASSLPYYEQYF. CDR3 in DNA: TGTGCCAGCAGTTTGCCCTACTACGAGCAGTACTTC.

This clone has more than one count but fewer than ten. CDR3 bases: TGTGCCATCAGTGGACAGGGGGCGAACACCGGGGAGCTGTTTTTT. The encoded protein is CAISGQGANTGELFF. The chain links TRBV10-3 to TRBJ2-2; TRBD1 agrees at 9 bases. V dropped 4 bases and J dropped 0; count of bases not matched to a gene: 0. The CDR3 loop spans 15 amino acids. Per the germline V gene, CDR1 is ENHRY and CDR2 is SYGVKD.

This rearrangement joins TRBV4-2 to TRBJ1-6; no firm D call. CDR1 and CDR2 from the germline V gene are LGHNA and YNFKEQ. V dropped 0 bases and J dropped 14 bases, with 14 bases sitting between them. CDR3 length: 14 residues. The CDR3 loop is CASSQDGQRRALHF. The CDR3 DNA sequence: TGTGCCAGCAGCCAAGACGGGCAGAGGAGGGCCCTCCACTTT.